These 10 T cell receptor beta chains originate from one sample sequenced in a study of cytomegalovirus exposure and HLA in healthy donors. Clones were read by immunoSEQ multiplex PCR, and TCRdb kept only the in-frame ones, dropping some. Here the sample spans a few hundred thousand clones, 86% being singletons. Sample: PBMCs. Every receptor here comes from a woman between 18 and 30 years old in good health and CMV-seronegative.

This chain connects TRBV5-1 to TRBJ2-2; D possibly corresponds to TRBD1 (5 bases). CDR3 length: 17 residues. The ends were cut back, 0 bases at V and 1 base at J, with 13 bases in the middle. The V gene's germline CDR1 is SGHRS and CDR2 YFSETQ. The CDR3 DNA reads TGCGCCAGCAGCTTGGTTTTGAGGACACAGAACACCGGGGAGCTGTTTTTT. This sequence encodes CASSLVLRTQNTGELFF.

This clone was counted only a few times. This rearrangement joins TRBV7-9 to TRBJ2-7, with TRBD1 identical over 8 bases. Germline CDR1 reads SEHNR; CDR2 reads FQNEAQ (reference sequence). Trimming took 5 bases from V and 6 from J; bases not matched to a gene: 12. The CDR3 sequence is 15 residues long. In DNA, the CDR3 is TGTGCCAGCAGCCTACGGTCAGGGGGCCTCGTCGAGCAGTACTTC. Its protein is CASSLRSGGLVEQYF.

The J gene is TRBJ2-1, the V gene TRBV7-2; 7 bases align to TRBD2. Per germline, CDR1 SGHTA and CDR2 FQGNSA. CDR3 length: 18 residues. With V trimmed by 5 bases and J by 5 bases, 18 bases remained unmatched. The chain's CDR3 is CASSAASYTSASNNEQFF. CDR3 DNA: TGTGCCAGCAGCGCCGCCAGCTATACTAGCGCGTCGAACAATGAGCAGTTCTTC.

Comment on this clone: The same CDR3 can be traced to other DNA sequences in this sample. J is TRBJ1-2 and V is TRBV18; D might be TRBD1 (5 bases). In germline, CDR1 is KGHSH, CDR2 LQKENI. This CDR3 is built from 13 residues. The V end lost 3 bases, the J end lost 2 bases, and 7 bases lay between the germline ends. In DNA, the CDR3 is TGTGCCAGCTCACCCGCAGGGAACTATGGCTACACCTTC. It translates to CASSPAGNYGYTF.

The V and J genes are TRBV9 and TRBJ1-2, with D tentatively TRBD1 (5 bases). CDR3 length: 14 amino acids. Trimming took off 4 bases at V and 3 bases at J, with 13 bases between the two ends. Germline V gene lookup returns CDR1 SGDLS and CDR2 YYNGEE. Here the CDR3 DNA reads TGTGCCAGCAGCTACTCGCGGGGGGACTATGGCTACACCTTC. Its translation is CASSYSRGDYGYTF.

This clone was picked up one time. V and J are TRBV18 and TRBJ2-2, with 7 nucleotides matching TRBD2. Germline assignment: CDR1 KGHSH and CDR2 LQKENI. The CDR3 totals 16 residues. V lost 1 base and J lost 6; bases outside the gene matches: 8. The CDR3, as DNA: TGTGCCAGCTCACCACGCGAGACTAGCTTCCCCGGGGAGCTGTTTTTT. It yields the protein CASSPRETSFPGELFF.

The genes are TRBV7-9 and TRBJ2-3, with 9 nucleotides matching TRBD1. With 5 bases clipped from V and 4 bases from J, the junction kept 7 bases outside the gene matches. The CDR3 is 15 amino acids. Germline V CDR1 and CDR2: SEHNR, FQNEAQ (reference sequence). The CDR3 nucleotides read TGTGCCAGCAGCGTAAAGGGACAGGGCCCAGATACGCAGTATTTT. This sequence encodes CASSVKGQGPDTQYF.

J is TRBJ2-2 and V is TRBV6-5, with 9 nucleotides matching TRBD2. The CDR3 has 15 residues. V gave up 3 bases and J gave up 5 bases; unmatched junction bases: 4. Germline CDR1 MNHEY, CDR2 SVGAGI. The CDR3 sequence: CASSYAGGRTGELFF. CDR3 nucleotides: TGTGCCAGCAGTTATGCGGGGGGGCGGACCGGGGAGCTGTTTTTT.

The J gene is TRBJ1-1, the V gene TRBV10-2, with TRBD1 matching over 8 bases. The CDR3 loop spans 13 amino acids. V trimming: 6 bases; J trimming: 4 bases; junction bases outside the gene matches: 4. Germline CDR1 reads WSHSY; CDR2 reads SAAADI. CDR3 in amino acids: CASRTTGGTEAFF. In nucleotides, the CDR3 is TGCGCCAGCAGGACCACAGGGGGCACTGAAGCTTTCTTT.

The chain recombines TRBV16 with TRBJ2-1; TRBD2 might be the D (5 bases). V was clipped by 2 bases and J by 9 bases, with 17 bases between them. The CDR3 sequence is 15 residues long. Germline values: CDR1 KGHSY, CDR2 FQNENV. CDR3: CASSQTAGELSEQFF. In DNA form, the CDR3 reads TGTGCCAGCAGCCAAACTGCCGGGGAATTGAGTGAGCAGTTCTTC. Complete variable domain (other parts from reference TRBV16 and TRBJ2-1): GEEVAQTPKHLVRGEGQKAKLYCAPIKGHSYVFWYQQVLKNEFKFLISFQNENVFDETGMPKERFSAKCLPNSPCSLEIQATKLEDSAVYFCASSQTAGELSEQFFGPGTRLTVL.